This T cell receptor (beta chain) was documented in a study of neurological immune-mediated disorders. General observations from the study: There was no clinical or MRI feature that was associated with the multiple sclerosis repertoire cluster. None of the CDR3 amino acid sequences found in expanded clones was shared across subjects. This suggests that the TCR-beta repertoires were private in all groups. It was HTLV-1-associated myelopathy that showed the most TCR clonal expansion, while multiple sclerosis showed the least, falling below healthy controls.

The authors made cDNA by 5'RACE with 10-nucleotide random UMIs. TCRdb reanalysed the 5' RACE reads using MiXCR and keeps one entry per CDR3 protein. Of some 50,000 distinct CDR3 sequences in the sample, around 1.9% were seen once. This clonotype was detected ten times or more. Antigen: not known. This CDR3 contains 13 residues. V was shortened by 3 bases and J by 3 bases, with 9 bases between the two germline ends. Germline lookup yields CDR1 DFQATT and CDR2 SNEGSKA (reference sequence). The sequenced sample consisted of PBMCs. The chain recombines TRBV20-1 with TRBJ2-1, with TRBD2 as a possible D gene (5 bases). This sequence was found in a woman between 40 and 55 years old with multiple sclerosis. The CDR3 DNA is TGCAGTGCTAGGGACTGGGGCTACAATGAGCAGTTCTTC. This gives the protein CSARDWGYNEQFF.